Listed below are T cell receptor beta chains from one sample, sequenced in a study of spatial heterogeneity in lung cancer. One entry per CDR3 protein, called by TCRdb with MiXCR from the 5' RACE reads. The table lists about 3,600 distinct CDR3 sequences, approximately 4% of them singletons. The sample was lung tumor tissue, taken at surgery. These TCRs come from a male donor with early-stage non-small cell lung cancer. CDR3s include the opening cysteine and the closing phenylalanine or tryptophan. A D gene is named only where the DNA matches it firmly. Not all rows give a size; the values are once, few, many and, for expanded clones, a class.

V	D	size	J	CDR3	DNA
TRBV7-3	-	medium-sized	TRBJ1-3	CASSSGFGNTIYF	TGTGCCAGCAGCTCAGGGTTTGGAAACACCATATATTTT
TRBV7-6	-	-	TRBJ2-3	CASTPRAADTQYF	TGTGCCAGCACCCCTAGGGCCGCAGATACGCAGTATTTT
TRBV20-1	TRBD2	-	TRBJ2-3	CSAGEQAGGRGDTQYF	TGCAGTGCTGGCGAACAAGCGGGGGGGCGTGGTGATACGCAGTATTTT
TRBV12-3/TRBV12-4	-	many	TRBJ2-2	CASSLGNAGELFF	TGTGCCAGCAGTTTGGGTAACGCCGGGGAGCTGTTTTTT
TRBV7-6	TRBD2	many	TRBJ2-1	CASSLWDRWTSGNNEQFF	TGTGCCAGCAGCTTGTGGGACCGGTGGACTAGCGGAAACAATGAGCAGTTCTTC
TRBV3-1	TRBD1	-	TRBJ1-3	CASSLGTGESGNTIYF	TGTGCCAGCAGCCTCGGGACAGGCGAATCCGGAAACACCATATATTTT
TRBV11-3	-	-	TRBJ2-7	CASSPGWASYEQYF	TGTGCCAGCAGCCCCGGGTGGGCATCCTACGAGCAGTACTTC
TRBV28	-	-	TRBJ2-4	CASIDPQRSPNIQYF	TGTGCCAGCATCGACCCCCAACGCTCACCGAACATTCAGTACTTC
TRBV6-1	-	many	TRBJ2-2	CASSVPVDTGELFF	TGTGCCAGCAGTGTACCGGTGGACACCGGGGAGCTGTTTTTT
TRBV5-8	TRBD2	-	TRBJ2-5	CASSSWTSGGQETQYF	TGTGCCAGCAGCTCCTGGACTAGCGGGGGGCAAGAGACCCAGTACTTC
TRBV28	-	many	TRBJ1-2	CASGRVYVFYGYTF	TGTGCCAGCGGCAGGGTTTATGTATTCTATGGCTACACCTTC
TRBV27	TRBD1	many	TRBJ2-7	CASSRSNAGQGYEQYF	TGTGCCAGCAGCCGATCAAACGCGGGACAGGGTTACGAGCAGTACTTC
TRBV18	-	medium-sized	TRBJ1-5	CASSKESERNQPQHF	TGTGCCAGCTCCAAGGAGTCAGAACGCAATCAGCCCCAGCATTTT
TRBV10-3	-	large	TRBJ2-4	CAISGDTADDIQYF	TGTGCCATCAGTGGGGACACCGCCGACGACATTCAGTACTTC
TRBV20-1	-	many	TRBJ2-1	CSAGGRNEQFF	TGCAGTGCCGGGGGCAGGAATGAGCAGTTCTTC
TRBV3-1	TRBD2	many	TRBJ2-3	CASSQGLAGGTDTQYF	TGTGCCAGCAGCCAAGGTCTAGCGGGGGGGACAGATACGCAGTATTTT
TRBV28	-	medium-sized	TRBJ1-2	CASSSTYGYTF	TGTGCCAGCAGCTCGACATATGGCTACACCTTC
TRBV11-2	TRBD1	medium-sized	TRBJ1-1	CASSPISGGGLMNTEAFF	TGTGCCAGCAGCCCCATCTCAGGGGGGGGGCTCATGAACACTGAAGCTTTCTTT
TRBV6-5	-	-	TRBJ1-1	CASSLGGRGAFF	TGTGCCAGCAGTTTAGGGGGGCGGGGAGCTTTCTTT
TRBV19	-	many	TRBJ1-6	CASQRAYNSPLHF	TGTGCCAGTCAAAGAGCCTATAATTCACCCCTCCACTTT
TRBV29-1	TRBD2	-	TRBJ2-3	CSVERGADTQYF	TGCAGCGTTGAGCGGGGGGCAGATACGCAGTATTTT
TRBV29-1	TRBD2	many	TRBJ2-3	CSVETSGTDTQYF	TGCAGCGTTGAGACTAGCGGCACAGATACGCAGTATTTT
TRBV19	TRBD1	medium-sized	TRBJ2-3	CASSLDRARTDTQYF	TGTGCCAGTAGTCTCGACAGGGCCCGCACAGATACGCAGTATTTT
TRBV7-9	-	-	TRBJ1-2	CASRGEYYGYTF	TGTGCCAGCAGGGGGGAGTACTATGGCTACACCTTC
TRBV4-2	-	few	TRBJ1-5	CASSQVHHRISNQPQHF	TGTGCCAGCAGCCAAGTACACCACAGGATTAGCAATCAGCCCCAGCATTTT
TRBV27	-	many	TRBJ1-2	CASSILNGGYGYTF	TGTGCCAGCAGTATACTTAACGGCGGCTATGGCTACACCTTC
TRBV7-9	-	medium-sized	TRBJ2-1	CASSLLQSSYNEQFF	TGTGCCAGCAGCTTATTACAGAGCTCCTACAATGAGCAGTTCTTC
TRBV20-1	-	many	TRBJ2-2	CSAERRGELFF	TGCAGTGCAGAGAGACGGGGGGAGCTGTTTTTT
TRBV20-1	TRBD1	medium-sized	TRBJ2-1	CSARPSGDREGNEQFF	TGCAGTGCTAGACCTTCTGGGGACAGGGAGGGGAATGAGCAGTTCTTC
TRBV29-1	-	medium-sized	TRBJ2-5	CSVVRDFQETQYF	TGCAGCGTTGTCAGGGACTTCCAAGAGACCCAGTACTTC
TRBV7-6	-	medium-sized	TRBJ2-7	CASSSGPNYEQYF	TGTGCCAGCAGCTCAGGACCCAACTACGAGCAGTACTTC
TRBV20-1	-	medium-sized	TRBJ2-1	CSARAPQAQTSEQFF	TGCAGTGCTAGAGCCCCCCAGGCACAGACGAGTGAGCAGTTCTTC
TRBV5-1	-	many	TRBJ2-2	CASSQRGDAGELFF	TGCGCCAGCAGCCAACGGGGTGACGCCGGGGAGCTGTTTTTT
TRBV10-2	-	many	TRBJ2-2	CASSRRPGDGTGELFF	TGCGCCAGCAGCCGACGTCCGGGGGACGGGACCGGGGAGCTGTTTTTT
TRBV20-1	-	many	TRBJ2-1	CSARDGGQSSYNEQFF	TGCAGTGCTAGAGATGGAGGCCAGAGCTCCTACAATGAGCAGTTCTTC
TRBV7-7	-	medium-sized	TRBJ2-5	CASSLVPSGGPQETQYF	TGTGCCAGCAGCTTAGTTCCGTCCGGGGGTCCGCAAGAGACCCAGTACTTC
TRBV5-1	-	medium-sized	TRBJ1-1	CASSLTGNTEAFF	TGCGCCAGCAGCCTTACAGGGAACACTGAAGCTTTCTTT
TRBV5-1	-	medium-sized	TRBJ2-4	CASSLEPWGAKNIQYF	TGCGCCAGCAGTTTGGAACCTTGGGGAGCCAAAAACATTCAGTACTTC
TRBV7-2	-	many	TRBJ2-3	CASSLGQGQDRDTQYF	TGTGCCAGCAGCTTAGGGCAGGGGCAAGACCGAGATACGCAGTATTTT
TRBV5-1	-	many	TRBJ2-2	CASSYTGFANTGELFF	TGCGCCAGCAGCTATACAGGGTTCGCGAACACCGGGGAGCTGTTTTTT
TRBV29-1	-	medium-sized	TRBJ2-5	CSVEGLGVGETQYF	TGCAGCGTTGAAGGTTTGGGTGTCGGAGAGACCCAGTACTTC
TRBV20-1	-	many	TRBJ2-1	CSARNIPGAGYNEQFF	TGCAGTGCTAGAAATATCCCGGGAGCCGGATACAATGAGCAGTTCTTC
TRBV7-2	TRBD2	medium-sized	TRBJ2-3	CASGLAGGPTDTQYF	TGTGCCAGCGGACTAGCGGGAGGGCCAACAGATACGCAGTATTTT
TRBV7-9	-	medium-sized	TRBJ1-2	CASSSPWGSDYGYTF	TGTGCCAGCAGCTCTCCCTGGGGCAGCGACTATGGCTACACCTTC
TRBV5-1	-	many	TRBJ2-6	CASSLLRGGSSGANVLTF	TGCGCCAGCAGCTTGTTGAGGGGTGGCAGCTCTGGGGCCAACGTCCTGACTTTC
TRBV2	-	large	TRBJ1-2	CASRGLTGNYGYTF	TGTGCCAGCAGGGGACTAACGGGAAACTATGGCTACACCTTC
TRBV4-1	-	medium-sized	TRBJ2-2	CASSRTNTGELFF	TGCGCCAGCAGCCGAACGAACACCGGGGAGCTGTTTTTT
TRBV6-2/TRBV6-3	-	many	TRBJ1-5	CASRPFDGSNQPQHF	TGTGCCAGCAGACCTTTCGACGGAAGCAATCAGCCCCAGCATTTT
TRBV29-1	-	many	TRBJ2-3	CSVEGGSSADTQYF	TGCAGCGTCGAGGGTGGTTCTAGCGCAGATACGCAGTATTTT
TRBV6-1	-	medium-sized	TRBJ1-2	CASSEGEDRFFSYGYTF	TGTGCCAGCAGTGAAGGCGAGGACAGATTTTTTTCTTATGGCTACACCTTC
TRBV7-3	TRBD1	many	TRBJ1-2	CASSAGTGNGYTF	TGTGCCAGCAGCGCCGGGACAGGGAATGGCTACACCTTC
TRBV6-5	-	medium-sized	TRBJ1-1	CASSVFSGAEAFF	TGTGCCAGCAGTGTCTTTTCTGGAGCTGAAGCTTTCTTT
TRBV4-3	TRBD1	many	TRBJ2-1	CASSLTGGSYNEQFF	TGCGCCAGCAGCCTAACAGGGGGCTCCTACAATGAGCAGTTCTTC